Listed below are T cell receptor beta chains from one sample, sequenced in a study of cytomegalovirus exposure and HLA in healthy donors. Only in-frame clones appear in the TCRdb table, and some are missing; sequencing was by immunoSEQ multiplex PCR. The sample has 150,000 or so clones; 73% are singletons. The sample was PBMCs. The receptors originated from a woman between 18 and 29 years old in good health and CMV-seronegative. The CDR3 runs from the conserved cysteine through the conserved F or W. D genes are given only for firm matches. The size entry is marked missing in some rows and otherwise reads once, few, many or a size class.

d_call	v_call	j_call	clone_size	cdr3_aa	cdr3_nt
.	TRBV29-1	TRBJ1-1	.	CSVAQGGGTEAFF	TGCAGCGTTGCCCAGGGAGGTGGGACTGAAGCTTTCTTT
.	TRBV7-2	TRBJ2-3	.	CASSLVSYDTQYF	TGTGCCAGCAGCTTAGTGAGTTACGATACGCAGTATTTT
.	TRBV19	TRBJ2-2	.	CASSTLTTQAGELFF	TGTGCCAGTAGTACCTTGACTACCCAAGCCGGGGAGCTGTTTTTT
TRBD1	TRBV9	TRBJ1-4	.	CASSVAGTAEEKLFF	TGTGCCAGCAGCGTAGCGGGGACAGCCGAAGAAAAACTGTTTTTT
TRBD1	TRBV9	TRBJ1-6	.	CASSPRQGSDSPLHF	TGTGCCAGCAGCCCCCGACAGGGATCGGATTCACCCCTCCACTTT
.	TRBV5-1	TRBJ1-2	.	CASILLALTNYGYTF	TGCGCCAGCATCCTACTTGCGCTGACTAACTATGGCTACACCTTC
.	TRBV4-2	TRBJ2-7	once	CASSQTVSDYEQYF	TGTGCCAGCAGCCAAACGGTGTCCGATTACGAGCAGTACTTC
.	TRBV4-1	TRBJ1-2	.	CASSPPWSFYGYTF	TGCGCCAGCAGCCCCCCTTGGAGCTTCTATGGCTACACCTTC
TRBD1	TRBV11-3	TRBJ2-1	.	CASSGDSRGSEQFF	TGTGCCAGCAGTGGGGACAGCCGGGGAAGTGAGCAGTTCTTC
.	TRBV7-3	TRBJ2-2	.	CASTLNSNTGELFF	TGTGCCAGCACCCTTAATTCGAACACCGGGGAGCTGTTTTTT
TRBD1	TRBV18	TRBJ1-1	.	CASSPTGTGNTEAFF	TGTGCCAGCTCACCGACCGGGACAGGCAACACTGAAGCTTTCTTT
TRBD2	TRBV5-1	TRBJ2-3	.	CASSLGTSGLWVYF	TGCGCCAGCAGCTTGGGGACTAGCGGGCTCTGGGTGTATTTT
.	TRBV5-4	TRBJ2-1	.	CASSLASYEQFF	TGTGCCAGCAGCTTGGCTAGCTATGAGCAGTTCTTC
.	TRBV19	TRBJ2-1	once	CASSIELAGEKFF	TGTGCCAGTAGTATAGAGTTGGCAGGGGAAAAGTTCTTC
.	TRBV6-5	TRBJ2-7	.	CASSYSRNSYEQYF	TGTGCCAGCAGTTACTCGCGGAATTCCTACGAGCAGTACTTC
.	TRBV27	TRBJ1-4	.	CASSPVGANEKLFF	TGTGCCAGCAGTCCGGTCGGGGCTAATGAAAAACTGTTTTTT
TRBD1	TRBV27	TRBJ1-1	.	CASSLLAGGQSTEAFF	TGTGCCAGCAGTTTGTTGGCAGGGGGTCAGAGCACTGAAGCTTTCTTT
TRBD1	TRBV27	TRBJ1-2	few	CASSSLDRSNYGYTF	TGTGCCAGCAGTTCTTTGGACAGGTCGAACTATGGCTACACCTTC
TRBD1	TRBV27	TRBJ1-2	few	CASRSGTGSSYGYTF	TGTGCCAGCAGGTCCGGGACAGGGAGTAGCTATGGCTACACCTTC
.	TRBV7-9	TRBJ1-1	.	CASSRGTPVPEAFF	TGTGCCAGCAGCCGCGGGACCCCGGTTCCTGAAGCTTTCTTT
.	TRBV19	TRBJ2-1	once	CASSGSGRSSSYNEQFF	TGTGCCAGTTCCGGGAGCGGGCGGTCGAGCTCCTACAATGAGCAGTTCTTC
.	TRBV10-3	TRBJ2-1	.	CAIPNRRSEQFF	TGTGCCATCCCTAATCGTAGAAGTGAGCAGTTCTTC
.	TRBV7-9	TRBJ2-5	.	CSSSRRAIETQYF	TGTTCCAGCAGCAGAAGAGCCATAGAGACCCAGTACTTC
.	TRBV28	TRBJ2-7	.	CASSSSGDEQYF	TGTGCCAGCAGTTCCTCAGGGGACGAGCAGTACTTC
TRBD1	TRBV7-2	TRBJ1-2	.	CASSSQGNGYTF	TGTGCCAGCAGCTCACAGGGGAATGGCTACACCTTC
.	TRBV6-1	TRBJ1-3	.	CAGYRDTSSGNTIYF	TGTGCCGGCTACAGGGATACTAGCTCTGGAAACACCATATATTTT
TRBD1	TRBV7-6	TRBJ1-1	.	CASSQAGTGRSEAFF	TGTGCCAGCAGCCAGGCCGGGACAGGGAGATCTGAAGCTTTCTTT
TRBD1	TRBV6-5	TRBJ1-4	.	CASSYSHRGRVEKLFF	TGTGCCAGCAGTTACAGCCACAGGGGGCGTGTTGAAAAACTGTTTTTT
TRBD1	TRBV4-2	TRBJ2-1	once	CASRPTGVDEQFF	TGTGCCAGCAGACCGACAGGGGTCGATGAGCAGTTCTTC
.	TRBV28	TRBJ2-1	.	CASSLWWGGHNEQFF	TGTGCCAGCAGTTTATGGTGGGGCGGACACAATGAGCAGTTCTTC
TRBD1	TRBV6-4	TRBJ2-3	.	CASSDHRYRGSTDTQYF	TGTGCCAGCAGTGACCATAGGTACAGGGGGAGCACAGATACGCAGTATTTT
.	TRBV7-2	TRBJ2-1	once	CASSLDGSGYNEQFF	TGTGCCAGCAGCTTGGACGGGAGTGGCTACAATGAGCAGTTCTTC
.	TRBV7-8	TRBJ1-4	.	CASSPHIYGVFTNEKLFF	TGTGCCAGCAGCCCGCATATCTACGGGGTGTTTACTAATGAAAAACTGTTCTTT
TRBD1	TRBV10-3	TRBJ2-2	.	CAISPATGGVGELFF	TGTGCCATCAGTCCTGCCACAGGGGGCGTCGGGGAGCTGTTTTTT
TRBD1	TRBV19	TRBJ1-6	.	CASNALDRSNSPLHF	TGTGCCAGTAACGCTCTGGACAGGAGTAATTCACCCCTCCACTTT
.	TRBV19	TRBJ1-1	.	CASSIVGVNTEAFF	TGTGCCAGTAGTATAGTAGGGGTGAACACTGAAGCTTTCTTT
TRBD2	TRBV10-2	TRBJ2-3	once	CASSSGRFADTQYF	TGCGCCAGCAGCAGCGGGAGGTTCGCAGATACGCAGTATTTT
.	TRBV5-1	TRBJ2-1	.	CASTRVGSYNEQFF	TGCGCCAGCACCCGAGTCGGCTCCTACAATGAGCAGTTCTTC
.	TRBV19	TRBJ1-4	.	CASSQGLPREKLFF	TGTGCCAGTAGTCAGGGGTTGCCTCGTGAAAAACTGTTTTTT
TRBD2	TRBV6-4	TRBJ2-3	few	CASSGTSGGTDTQYF	TGTGCCAGCAGTGGGACTAGCGGGGGCACAGATACGCAGTATTTT
.	TRBV2	TRBJ1-2	few	CASRPGSLDGYTF	TGTGCCAGCAGGCCAGGGTCTTTAGATGGCTACACCTTC
TRBD2	TRBV7-9	TRBJ2-7	few	CASSPELLAGASYEQYF	TGTGCCAGCAGCCCCGAGTTGCTAGCGGGGGCCTCCTACGAGCAGTACTTC
.	TRBV4-1	TRBJ1-1	.	CASSQGKAGNTEAFF	TGCGCCAGCAGCCAAGGAAAGGCGGGGAACACTGAAGCTTTCTTT
TRBD2	TRBV4-3	TRBJ2-1	.	CASSPQPAGLATYNEQFF	TGCGCCAGCAGCCCCCAACCCGCGGGACTAGCGACTTACAATGAGCAGTTCTTC
TRBD1	TRBV5-1	TRBJ2-2	.	CASSSRTGGRTGELFF	TGCGCCAGCAGCTCCCGGACAGGGGGCCGGACCGGGGAGCTGTTTTTT
TRBD2	TRBV7-8	TRBJ2-2	.	CASSFLHLAGGTGELFF	TGTGCCAGCAGCTTTCTACATCTAGCGGGGGGGACCGGGGAGCTGTTTTTT
TRBD2	TRBV4-3	TRBJ2-3	.	CASSLDSGLADKSHSTDTQYF	TGCGCCAGCAGCCTAGATTCCGGACTAGCCGACAAGAGCCATAGCACAGATACGCAGTATTTT
.	TRBV18	TRBJ1-4	.	CASSLERGYNEKLFF	TGTGCCAGCTCACTAGAAAGGGGGTATAATGAAAAACTGTTTTTT
.	TRBV28	TRBJ1-5	.	CASSSAINQPQHF	TGTGCCAGCAGTTCCGCTATCAATCAGCCCCAGCATTTT
.	TRBV6-5	TRBJ1-3	once	CASSSEQGTIYF	TGTGCCAGCAGTTCTGAGCAGGGGACCATATATTTT